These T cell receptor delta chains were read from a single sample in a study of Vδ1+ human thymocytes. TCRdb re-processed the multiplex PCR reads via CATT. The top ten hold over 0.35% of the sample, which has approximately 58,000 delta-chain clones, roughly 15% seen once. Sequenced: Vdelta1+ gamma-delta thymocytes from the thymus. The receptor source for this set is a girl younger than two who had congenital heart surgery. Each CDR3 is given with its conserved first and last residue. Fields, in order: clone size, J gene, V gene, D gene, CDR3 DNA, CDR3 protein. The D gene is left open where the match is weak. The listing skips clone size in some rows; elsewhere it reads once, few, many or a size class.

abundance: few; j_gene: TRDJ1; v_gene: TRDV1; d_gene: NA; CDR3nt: TGTGCTCTTGGGCCCTTCCCCGAACTGCTGGGCCTTGGGGTGTACACCGATAAACTCATCTTT; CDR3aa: CALGPFPELLGLGVYTDKLIF
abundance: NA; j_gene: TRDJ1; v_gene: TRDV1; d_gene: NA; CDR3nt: TGTGCTCTTGGGGAACTCGCAACGCCTGGGAGTAAACTCATCTTT; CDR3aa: CALGELATPGSKLIF
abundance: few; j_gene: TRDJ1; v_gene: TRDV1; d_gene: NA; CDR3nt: TGTGCTCTTGGGGATCCTTACGCTGCCGACCACACACATGGGTGGTACACCGATAAACTCATCTTT; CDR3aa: CALGDPYAADHTHGWYTDKLIF
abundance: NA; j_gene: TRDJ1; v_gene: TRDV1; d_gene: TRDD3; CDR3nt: TGTGCTCTTGGGAGAGATCCCGTACTGGGGGTCTCCACCGATAAACTCATCTTT; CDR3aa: CALGRDPVLGVSTDKLIF
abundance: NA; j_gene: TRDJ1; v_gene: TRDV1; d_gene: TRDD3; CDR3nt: TGTGCTCTTGGGGAACTTCCGCAGCTGGGGGGAACCGATAAACTCATCTTT; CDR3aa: CALGELPQLGGTDKLIF
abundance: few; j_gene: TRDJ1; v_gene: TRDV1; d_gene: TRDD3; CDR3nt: TGTGCTCTTGGGGAAAGCTTCCTAAAAGGGGGATACGGGCACACCGATAAACTCATCTTT; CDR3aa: CALGESFLKGGYGHTDKLIF
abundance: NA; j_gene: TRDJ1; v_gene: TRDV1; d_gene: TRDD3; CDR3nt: TGTGCTCTTGGGGAACGTCTGGGGGCCGCCCCAGATAAACTCATCTTT; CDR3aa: CALGERLGAAPDKLIF
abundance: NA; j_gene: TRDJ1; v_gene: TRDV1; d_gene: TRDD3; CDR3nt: TGTGCTCTTGGGGAACGGGGGATACGCTTCTCCGATAAACTCATCTTT; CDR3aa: CALGERGIRFSDKLIF
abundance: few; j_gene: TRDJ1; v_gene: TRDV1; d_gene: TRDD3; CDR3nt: TGTGCTCTTGGGGAACTGGGCCGGATGGGGGATACGACCCAGAATTACACCGATAAACTCATCTTT; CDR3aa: CALGELGRMGDTTQNYTDKLIF
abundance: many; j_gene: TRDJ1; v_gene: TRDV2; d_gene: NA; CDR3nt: TGTGCCTGTGACAACTTGGTGATGCCAAAACTCATCTTT; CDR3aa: CACDNLVMPKLIF
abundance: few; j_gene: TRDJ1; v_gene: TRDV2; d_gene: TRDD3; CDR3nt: TGTGCACTAGCGTGGGGGAACCCGTACACCGATAAACTCATCTTT; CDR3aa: CALAWGNPYTDKLIF
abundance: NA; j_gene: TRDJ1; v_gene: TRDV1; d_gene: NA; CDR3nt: TGTGCTCTTGGGGAACGCCTGTTCTTCCATATGGTAACCGATAAACTCATCTTT; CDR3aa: CALGERLFFHMVTDKLIF
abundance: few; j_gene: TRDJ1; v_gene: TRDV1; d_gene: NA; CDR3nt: TGTGCTCTTGGGGGTACCTGTACCCACACCGATAAACTCATCTTT; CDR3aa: CALGGTCTHTDKLIF
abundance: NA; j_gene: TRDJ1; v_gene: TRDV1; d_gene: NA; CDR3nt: TGTGCTCTTGGGGAAATCCCTGGACACACCGATAAACTCATCTTT; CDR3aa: CALGEIPGHTDKLIF
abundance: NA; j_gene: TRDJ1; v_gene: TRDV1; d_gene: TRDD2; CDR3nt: TGTGCTCTTGGGGGGCTCCTTCCTACATCAGCGGTGGGGGACTGCATCATTTACACCGATAAACTCATCTTT; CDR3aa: CALGGLLPTSAVGDCIIYTDKLIF